This entry features one TCR beta chain sequence. This specimen comes from a study of control samples from healthy donors and cancer patients. Looked up from germline, CDR1 is MNHEY and CDR2 is SVGAGI. The CDR3 consists of 15 residues. The V and J ends lost 5 bases and 2 bases, in that order; junction bases with no gene match: 4. Clones were sequenced by immunoSEQ multiplex PCR, and TCRdb holds only the in-frame ones, with some missing. Of under 55,000 clones listed, under 95% were seen once; the top ten hold around a fifth. The source of this sequence is a woman aged 40 to 50 with head and neck cancer. This chain connects TRBV6-5 to TRBJ2-1, with TRBD2 matching 9 bases. The sequenced sample consisted of PBMCs. This chain's CDR3 is CASSLSGGTYNEQFF. The CDR3 nucleotides are TGTGCCAGCAGTCTTAGCGGGGGAACCTACAATGAGCAGTTCTTC.